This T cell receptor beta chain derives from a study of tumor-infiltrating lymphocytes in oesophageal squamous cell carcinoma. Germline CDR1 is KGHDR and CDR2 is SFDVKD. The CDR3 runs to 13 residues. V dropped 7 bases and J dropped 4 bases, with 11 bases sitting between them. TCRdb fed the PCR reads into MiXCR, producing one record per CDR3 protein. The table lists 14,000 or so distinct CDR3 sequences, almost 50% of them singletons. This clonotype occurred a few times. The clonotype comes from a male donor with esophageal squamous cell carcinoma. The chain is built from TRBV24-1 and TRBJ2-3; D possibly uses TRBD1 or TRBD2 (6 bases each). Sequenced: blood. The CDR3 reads CATRRGAADTQYF. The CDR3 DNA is TGTGCCACCAGGAGGGGGGCTGCAGATACGCAGTATTTT.